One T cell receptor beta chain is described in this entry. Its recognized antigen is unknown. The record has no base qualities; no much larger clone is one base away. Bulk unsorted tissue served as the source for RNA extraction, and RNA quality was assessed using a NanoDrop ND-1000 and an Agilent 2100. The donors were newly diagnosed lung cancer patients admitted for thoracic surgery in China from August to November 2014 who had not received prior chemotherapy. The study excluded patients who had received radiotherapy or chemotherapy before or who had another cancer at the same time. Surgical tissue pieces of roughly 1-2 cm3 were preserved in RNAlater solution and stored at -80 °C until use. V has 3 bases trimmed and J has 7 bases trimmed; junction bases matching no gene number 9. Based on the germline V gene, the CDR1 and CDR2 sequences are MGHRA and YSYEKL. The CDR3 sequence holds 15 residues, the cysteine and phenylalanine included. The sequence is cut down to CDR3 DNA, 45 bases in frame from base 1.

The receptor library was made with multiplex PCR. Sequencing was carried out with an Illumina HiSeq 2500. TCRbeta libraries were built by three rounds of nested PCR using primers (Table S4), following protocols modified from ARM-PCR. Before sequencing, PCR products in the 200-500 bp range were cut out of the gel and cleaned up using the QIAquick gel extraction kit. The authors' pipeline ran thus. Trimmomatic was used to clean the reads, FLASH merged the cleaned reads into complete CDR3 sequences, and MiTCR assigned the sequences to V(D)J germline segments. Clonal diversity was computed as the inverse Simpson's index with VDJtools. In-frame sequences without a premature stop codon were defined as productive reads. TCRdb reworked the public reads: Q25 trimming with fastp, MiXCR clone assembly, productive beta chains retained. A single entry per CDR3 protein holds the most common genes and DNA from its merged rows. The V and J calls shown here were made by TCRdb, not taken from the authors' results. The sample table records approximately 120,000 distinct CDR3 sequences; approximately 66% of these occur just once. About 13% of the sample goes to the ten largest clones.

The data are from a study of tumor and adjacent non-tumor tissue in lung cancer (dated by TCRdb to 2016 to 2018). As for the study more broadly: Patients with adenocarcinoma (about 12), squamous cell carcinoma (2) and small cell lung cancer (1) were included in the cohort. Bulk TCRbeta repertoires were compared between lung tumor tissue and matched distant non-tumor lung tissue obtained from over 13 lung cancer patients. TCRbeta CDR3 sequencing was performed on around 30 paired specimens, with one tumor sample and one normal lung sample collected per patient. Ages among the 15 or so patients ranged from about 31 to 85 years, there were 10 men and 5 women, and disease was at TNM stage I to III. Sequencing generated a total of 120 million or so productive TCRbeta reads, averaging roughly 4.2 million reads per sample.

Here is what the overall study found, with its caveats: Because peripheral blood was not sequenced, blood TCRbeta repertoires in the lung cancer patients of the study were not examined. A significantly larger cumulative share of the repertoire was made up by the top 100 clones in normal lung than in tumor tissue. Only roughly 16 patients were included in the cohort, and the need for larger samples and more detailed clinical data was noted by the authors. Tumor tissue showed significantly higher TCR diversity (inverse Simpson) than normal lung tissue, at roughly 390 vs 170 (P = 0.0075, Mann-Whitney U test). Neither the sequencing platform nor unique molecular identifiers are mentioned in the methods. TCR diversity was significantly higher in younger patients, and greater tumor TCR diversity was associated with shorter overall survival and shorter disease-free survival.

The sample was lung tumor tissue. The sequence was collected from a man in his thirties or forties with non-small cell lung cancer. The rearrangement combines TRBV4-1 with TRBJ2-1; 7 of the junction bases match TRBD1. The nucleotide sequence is TGCGCCAGCAGCCACACAGAGGGGGCTAGGAATGAGCAGTTCTTC. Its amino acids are CASSHTEGARNEQFF.